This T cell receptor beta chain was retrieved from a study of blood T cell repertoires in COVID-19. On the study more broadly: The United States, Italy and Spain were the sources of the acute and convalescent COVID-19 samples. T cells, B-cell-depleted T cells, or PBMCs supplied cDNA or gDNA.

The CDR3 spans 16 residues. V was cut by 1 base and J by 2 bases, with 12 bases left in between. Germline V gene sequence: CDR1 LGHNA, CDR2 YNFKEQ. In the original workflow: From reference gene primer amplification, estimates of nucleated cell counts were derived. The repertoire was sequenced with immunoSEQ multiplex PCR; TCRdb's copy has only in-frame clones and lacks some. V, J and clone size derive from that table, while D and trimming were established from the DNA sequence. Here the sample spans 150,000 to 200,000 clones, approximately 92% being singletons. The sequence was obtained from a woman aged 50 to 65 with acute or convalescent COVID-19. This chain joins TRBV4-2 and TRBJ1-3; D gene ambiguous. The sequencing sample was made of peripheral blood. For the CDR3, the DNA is TGTGCCAGCAGCCAAGGCGTCAGACAAACTGGAAACACCATATATTTT. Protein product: CASSQGVRQTGNTIYF.